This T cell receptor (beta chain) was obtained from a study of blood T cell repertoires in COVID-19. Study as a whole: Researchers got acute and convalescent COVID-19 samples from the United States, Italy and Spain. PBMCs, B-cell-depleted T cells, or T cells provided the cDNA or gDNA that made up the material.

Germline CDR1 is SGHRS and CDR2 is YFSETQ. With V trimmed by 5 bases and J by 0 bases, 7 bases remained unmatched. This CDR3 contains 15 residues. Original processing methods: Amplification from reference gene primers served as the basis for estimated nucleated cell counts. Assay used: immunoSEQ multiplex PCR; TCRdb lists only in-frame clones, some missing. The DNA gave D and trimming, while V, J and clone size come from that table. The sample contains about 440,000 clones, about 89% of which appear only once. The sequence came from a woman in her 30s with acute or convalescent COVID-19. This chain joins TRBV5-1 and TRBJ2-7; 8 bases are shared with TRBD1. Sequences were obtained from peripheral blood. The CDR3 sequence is CASSPGGSSSYEQYF. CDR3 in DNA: TGCGCCAGCAGTCCAGGGGGCTCCAGCTCCTACGAGCAGTACTTC. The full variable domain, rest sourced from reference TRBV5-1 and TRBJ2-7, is KAGVTQTPRYLIKTRGQQVTLSCSPISGHRSVSWYQQTPGQGLQFLFEYFSETQRNKGNFPGRFSGRQFSNSRSEMNVSTLELGDSALYLCASSPGGSSSYEQYFGPGTRLTVT.